This T cell receptor (beta chain) was found in a study of beta chain features in type 1 diabetes. General study findings and limits: The study found fewer insertions and more deletions at VDJ junctions in type 1 diabetes patients.

Investigators reverse transcribed all isolated RNA, so they sequenced expressed TCRB transcripts. Only in-frame clones appear in the TCRdb table, and some are missing; sequencing was by immunoSEQ multiplex PCR. The data show about 150,000 clones, about 8.5% seen once. The germline gives CDR1 SQVTM, CDR2 ANQGSEA. V shed 1 base and J shed 4 bases, with 14 bases lying between them. The CDR3 is made up of 14 amino acids. With regard to this clone: Its cognate antigen is unknown.

The TCR was taken from a man aged 18-30 years in good health. This sequence joins TRBV29-1 and TRBJ2-7; D may be TRBD2 (5 bases). Sequencing was performed on central memory CD4+ T cells from blood. This CDR3 reads CSVEGGKDLYEQYF. DNA of the CDR3: TGCAGCGTTGAAGGAGGGAAGGATCTATACGAGCAGTACTTC.